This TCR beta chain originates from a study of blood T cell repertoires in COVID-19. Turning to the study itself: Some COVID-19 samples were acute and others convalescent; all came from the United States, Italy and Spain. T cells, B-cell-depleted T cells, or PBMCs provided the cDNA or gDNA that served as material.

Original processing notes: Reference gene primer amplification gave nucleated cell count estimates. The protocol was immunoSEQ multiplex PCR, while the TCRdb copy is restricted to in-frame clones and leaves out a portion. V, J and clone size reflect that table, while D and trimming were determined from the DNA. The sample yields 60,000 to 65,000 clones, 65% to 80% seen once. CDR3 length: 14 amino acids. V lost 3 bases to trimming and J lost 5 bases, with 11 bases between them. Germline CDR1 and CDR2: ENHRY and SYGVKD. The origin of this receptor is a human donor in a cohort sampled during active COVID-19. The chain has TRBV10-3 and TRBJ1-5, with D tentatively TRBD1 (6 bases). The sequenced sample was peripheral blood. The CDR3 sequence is CAISETGSYQPQHF. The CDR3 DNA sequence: TGTGCCATCAGTGAAACAGGGTCCTATCAGCCCCAGCATTTT.